What follows are 20 T cell receptor beta chains derived from one specimen sequenced in a study of identical twins. TCRdb independently ran MiXCR on the 5' RACE reads; one entry per CDR3 protein. The sample includes around 960,000 distinct CDR3 sequences, roughly 12% seen only once; the top ten take about 1.5%. These data are also associated with another study on yellow fever vaccine responses in identical twins.

The material sequenced was PBMCs. The receptors come from a young woman in good health.

The chain has TRBV6-5 and TRBJ1-5; D unresolved. In germline, CDR1 is MNHEY, CDR2 SVGAGI. Trimming took 2 bases from V and 5 from J, leaving 10 bases between them. The CDR3 contains 14 residues. The CDR3 protein is CASSYTTRDQPQHF. The CDR3 DNA follows: TGTGCCAGCAGTTACACTACGAGGGATCAGCCCCAGCATTTT.

The sample holds a few counts of this clonotype. CDR3 nucleotide sequence: TGTGCCAGCAGGACAGGGAAAGCCATTAACTATGGCTACACCTTC. It yields the protein CASRTGKAINYGYTF. V is TRBV27 and J is TRBJ1-2; the match to TRBD1 covers 7 bases. The CDR3 is 15 residues long. The junction had 8 bases not matched to a gene; V was cut back by 6 bases and J by 1 base. From germline, CDR1 is MNHEY and CDR2 SMNVEV (reference sequence).

This sequence joins TRBV20-1 and TRBJ2-5; 13 bases map to TRBD2. CDR1 and CDR2 (germline): DFQATT, SNEGSKA (reference sequence). This CDR3 contains 14 residues. The junction had 6 bases not matched to a gene; V was cut back by 6 bases and J by 5 bases. The CDR3 reads CSAWTSGSGETQYF. The CDR3 DNA follows: TGCAGTGCATGGACTAGCGGGAGTGGGGAGACCCAGTACTTC.

This clonotype was found a few times. J is TRBJ2-2 and V is TRBV3-1; D is unclear. V lost 4 bases, J lost 11 bases, and 17 bases lay in between. CDR1 and CDR2 (germline): LGHDT, YNNKEL (reference sequence). CDR3 length equals 14 residues. The CDR3: CASSPGFAPAELFF. CDR3 coding DNA: TGTGCCAGCAGCCCCGGATTCGCCCCGGCCGAGCTGTTTTTT.

The CDR3 DNA sequence: TGCGCCAGCAGCTTGGTCAGCGGGAGTCCTCTAACGGGGGATACGCAGTATTTT. It is translated as CASSLVSGSPLTGDTQYF. The chain recombines TRBV5-1 with TRBJ2-3, with 8 bases matching TRBD2. CDR1 and CDR2 (germline): SGHRS, YFSETQ. The CDR3 has 18 residues. Trimming cost V 0 bases and J 6 bases; bases outside gene matches: 15.

The chain is built from TRBV24-1 and TRBJ2-1, with D possibly being TRBD1 or TRBD2 (5 bases each). The CDR3 is 11 residues long. The germline gives CDR1 KGHDR, CDR2 SFDVKD. Trimming stripped 9 bases from V and 7 bases from J, with 9 bases between. The CDR3 spells CATGEGNEQFF. CDR3 DNA sequence: TGTGCCACCGGCGAGGGGAATGAGCAGTTCTTC.

This clonotype was found a few times. The V gene is TRBV5-1, the J gene TRBJ2-1; 7 bases agree with TRBD2. After removal of 2 bases from V and 5 bases from J, the junction contained 7 bases not matched to a gene. The germline V gene has CDR1 SGHRS and CDR2 YFSETQ. This CDR3 has 15 residues. The CDR3, as DNA: TGCGCCAGCAGCTTTGGGGTAGCGGGTAACAATGAGCAGTTCTTC. Amino acids: CASSFGVAGNNEQFF. Looking up the rest from reference TRBV5-1 and TRBJ2-1 gives the full variable domain: KAGVTQTPRYLIKTRGQQVTLSCSPISGHRSVSWYQQTPGQGLQFLFEYFSETQRNKGNFPGRFSGRQFSNSRSEMNVSTLELGDSALYLCASSFGVAGNNEQFFGPGTRLTVL.

The rearrangement joins TRBV5-4 to TRBJ2-1, with D unclear. The germline V gene encodes CDR1 SGHNT and CDR2 YYREEE (reference sequence). Trimming took 0 bases from V and 7 from J, leaving 8 bases between them. The CDR3 has 13 residues. CDR3 nucleotides: TGTGCCAGCAGCTTGGTGAGCTCGAATGAGCAGTTCTTC. Residues: CASSLVSSNEQFF.

The chain has TRBV2 and TRBJ2-1; weak D call: TRBD2 (6 bases). V lost 7 bases, J lost 14 bases, and 15 bases lay in between. The length of the CDR3 is 11 residues. The germline gives CDR1 SNHLY, CDR2 FYNNEI. CDR3 amino acids: CASIRAPGEFF. The CDR3 region has the DNA TGTGCCAGCATTCGGGCCCCGGGGGAGTTCTTC.

The chain employs TRBV4-1 and TRBJ2-2, with D tentatively TRBD2 (5 bases). Germline CDR1 and CDR2: MGHRA and YSYEKL. With 2 bases removed from V and 1 base from J, the gap between germline ends came to 8 bases. This CDR3 spans 15 amino acids. This chain's CDR3 is CASSQKRMNTGELFF. Here the CDR3 DNA reads TGCGCCAGCAGCCAAAAGCGGATGAACACCGGGGAGCTGTTTTTT.

This clonotype was seen ten or more times. The chain uses TRBV28 and TRBJ2-6; tentative D call: TRBD1 (6 bases). Germline V gene sequence: CDR1 MDHEN, CDR2 SYDVKM. V shed 5 bases and J shed 0 bases, with 11 bases lying between them. This CDR3 region has 16 residues. The DNA for the CDR3 is TGTGCCAGCAGTACATGGACAGACTCTGGGGCCAACGTCCTGACTTTC. It is translated as CASSTWTDSGANVLTF.

This rearrangement joins TRBV6-2 or TRBV6-3 to TRBJ2-1; 9 bases match TRBD1. The CDR3 has 16 amino acids. Germline CDR1 reads MNHEY; CDR2 reads SVGEGT. The J segment lost 5 bases and the V segment lost 5 bases, leaving 10 bases of the junction unmatched. CDR3 DNA sequence: TGTGCCAGCAGTGGTTACAGGGGGCAGAACAACAATGAGCAGTTCTTC. This translates into CASSGYRGQNNNEQFF.

Ten or more counts support this clonotype. The chain links TRBV12-3 or TRBV12-4 to TRBJ2-7; D call uncertain. V gave up 5 bases and J gave up 3 bases, with 8 bases separating them. This CDR3 contains 12 residues. In DNA, the CDR3 is TGTGCCAGCAGTCCTGACATCTACGAGCAGTACTTC. It translates to CASSPDIYEQYF.

This clonotype was found a few times. The V and J genes are TRBV12-3 or TRBV12-4 and TRBJ1-3, with TRBD1 as a possible D gene (5 bases). V was clipped by 6 bases and J by 3 bases, with 12 bases between them. The CDR3 is 14 amino acids. CDR3 region: CASRNQGGGNTIYF. Written as DNA, the CDR3 is TGTGCCAGCAGAAACCAGGGAGGTGGAAACACCATATATTTT.

The chain is built from TRBV3-1 and TRBJ2-1; TRBD2 might be the D (7 bases). V lost 6 bases to trimming and J lost 5 bases, with 17 bases between them. CDR1 is LGHDT and CDR2 is YNNKEL in the germline V gene (reference sequence). The CDR3 length is 15 residues. The CDR3, as DNA: TGTGCCAGCAGATTGGCGGGGGCCCCGAACAATGAGCAGTTCTTC. Its protein is CASRLAGAPNNEQFF.

A remark on this clonotype: A much larger clone differs from this one at a single base, so this may be a read error. The V gene is TRBV27, the J gene TRBJ2-5, with 7 bases lining up with TRBD2. This CDR3 spans 15 amino acids. Germline lookup yields CDR1 MNHEY and CDR2 SMNVEV (reference sequence). The V and J ends lost 3 bases and 1 base, in that order; junction bases with no gene match: 5. This CDR3 reads CASSFLASGQETQYF. The CDR3 DNA reads as TGTGCCAGCAGTTTTTTGGCTAGCGGCCAAGAGACCCAGTACTTC.

This clonotype was seen more than once but under ten times. The rearrangement links TRBV12-3 or TRBV12-4 to TRBJ1-2; D is uncertain. CDR3 length: 12 residues. V was shortened by 7 bases and J by 5 bases, with 11 bases between the two germline ends. This CDR3 reads CASTRDMYGYTF. The CDR3, as DNA: TGTGCCAGCACCCGCGATATGTATGGCTACACCTTC.

The V call is TRBV7-9, the J call TRBJ2-7; D may be TRBD1 (5 bases). This CDR3 is built from 14 residues. V lost 0 bases, J lost 5 bases, and 11 bases lay in between. The germline gives CDR1 SEHNR, CDR2 FQNEAQ (reference sequence). The CDR3 nucleotides are TGTGCCAGCAGCTTAGCAGGGGCTGGAAACGAGCAGTACGTC. As protein: CASSLAGAGNEQYV.

The rearrangement joins TRBV29-1 to TRBJ2-3, with 10 bases matching TRBD2. Germline CDR1 SQVTM, CDR2 ANQGSEA. CDR3 length: 19 amino acids. V was clipped by 0 bases and J by 1 base; unmatched bases: 13. As DNA, the CDR3 is TGCAGCGTTGAAGATCGTCTAGCGGGAGACATCTATCGCACAGATACGCAGTATTTT. It codes for CSVEDRLAGDIYRTDTQYF.

This clonotype was detected a few times. The chain joins TRBV20-1 to TRBJ1-6; tentatively, D is TRBD1 (6 bases). The CDR3 sequence is 18 residues long. Trimming cost V 2 bases and J 0 bases, with 17 bases left between them. Germline V gives CDR1 DFQATT, CDR2 SNEGSKA (reference sequence). CDR3 in DNA: TGCAGTGCTAGAAACAGGGTTACTACGAGCTCCTATAATTCACCCCTCCACTTT. Its protein is CSARNRVTTSSYNSPLHF.